The rows below give T cell receptor beta chains drawn from one sample of a study of cytomegalovirus exposure and HLA in healthy donors. This table comes from immunoSEQ multiplex PCR, and its TCRdb copy is limited to in-frame clones, with some not included. The data contain about 120,000 clones, 89% of them singletons. Sequenced material: PBMCs. These receptors were taken from a woman younger than 30 in good health and CMV-seronegative. Each CDR3 is given with its conserved first and last residue. D genes are given only for firm matches. Clone size is given for some rows only: seen once, a few or many times, or a class if the clone is expanded.

j_call v_call clone_size d_call cdr3_nt cdr3_aa
TRBJ2-5 TRBV4-3 - TRBD2 TGCGCCAGCAGCCAAGGGCGGACTAGCGGACAAGAGACCCAGTACTTC CASSQGRTSGQETQYF
TRBJ2-4 TRBV29-1 - - TGCAGCGTTGAAGATTCCGCGAAACTAGGCAAAAACATTCAGTACTTC CSVEDSAKLGKNIQYF
TRBJ1-4 TRBV18 - TRBD1 TGTGCCAGCTCACTGACAGGGGTGGATGAAAAACTGTTTTTT CASSLTGVDEKLFF
TRBJ1-1 TRBV28 - - TGTGCCAGCAGCCTGCAGGGAAGGGCTTTCTTT CASSLQGRAFF
TRBJ2-6 TRBV28 - TRBD1 TGTGCCAGCAGTTTGGACAGGGGGAAAACAGGGGCCAACGTCCTGACTTTC CASSLDRGKTGANVLTF
TRBJ1-2 TRBV29-1 - - TGCAGTGACCCTTCCGGGGTTAACTATGGCTACACCTTC CSDPSGVNYGYTF
TRBJ2-3 TRBV4-1 - - TGCGCCAGCAGCGATTCGGGGCTAGCGTCAGATACGCAGTATTTT CASSDSGLASDTQYF
TRBJ2-7 TRBV11-2 - TRBD2 TGTGCCAGCAGCTTAGATCGGGGGACTAGAGGTTACTACGAGCAGTACTTC CASSLDRGTRGYYEQYF
TRBJ2-7 TRBV30 once - TGTGCCTGGACCGGGTCTCGCTACGAGCAGTACTTC CAWTGSRYEQYF
TRBJ1-1 TRBV5-1 - - TGCGCCAGCAGCGTACAGGGTCTCGGGAAAGGGAACACTGAAGCTTTCTTT CASSVQGLGKGNTEAFF
TRBJ2-2 TRBV28 - - TGTGCCAGCAGTACCTCGAGTTTGGAGCTGTTTTTT CASSTSSLELFF
TRBJ2-3 TRBV28 - - TGTGCCAGCAGTTTGCCCCTCGCGGGACCCACAGATACGCAGTATTTT CASSLPLAGPTDTQYF
TRBJ1-2 TRBV6-6 - TRBD1 TGTGCCAGCATCGAGACAGGGGTAAAAATTGGCTACACCTTC CASIETGVKIGYTF
TRBJ1-1 TRBV30 - TRBD1 TGTGCCTGGCTTTGGTGGACAGGGGATGAAGCTTTCTTT CAWLWWTGDEAFF
TRBJ1-4 TRBV6-1 once - TGTGCCAGCAGTGAAGCGTTAGGCGGAAATGAAAAACTGTTTTTT CASSEALGGNEKLFF
TRBJ2-1 TRBV7-9 - TRBD1 TGTGCCAGCAGTGGACAGGGGTACAATGAGCAGTTCTTC CASSGQGYNEQFF
TRBJ2-7 TRBV21-1 - - TGTGCCAGCAGCAACCCTTTTAGGGGCGGCTACGAGCAGTACTTC CASSNPFRGGYEQYF
TRBJ2-1 TRBV19 - TRBD1 TGTGCCAGTAGTAAGGGACAGGGTATTTACAATGAGCAGTTCTTC CASSKGQGIYNEQFF
TRBJ1-6 TRBV7-8 - TRBD1 TGTGCCAGCAAGCGACTCGGGACAGACAATTCACCCCTCCACTTT CASKRLGTDNSPLHF
TRBJ1-5 TRBV28 - TRBD1 TGTGCCAGCAGTTTATACTTGACAGGGGAAGTAAATCAGCCCCAGCATTTT CASSLYLTGEVNQPQHF
TRBJ2-7 TRBV5-6 - TRBD1 TGTGCCAGCAGCTACGGTATGGGACAGGGTTCCTACGAGCAGTACTTC CASSYGMGQGSYEQYF
TRBJ1-4 TRBV14 once - TGTGCCAGCAGCCAAGGGATCCAGGGGAATGAAAAACTGTTTTTT CASSQGIQGNEKLFF
TRBJ2-3 TRBV5-1 - - TGCGCCAGCAGCTTGACAGTCAAGGATACGCAGTATTTT CASSLTVKDTQYF
TRBJ1-1 TRBV2 once TRBD1 TGTGCCAGCAGTGCCCAGGGGGCTGAAGCTTTCTTT CASSAQGAEAFF
TRBJ1-1 TRBV30 - - TGTGCCTGGAGTGTAAACAGGTTCACTGAAGCTTTCTTT CAWSVNRFTEAFF
TRBJ1-2 TRBV27 - - TGTGCCAGCAGACCCACAGGGACCCATGGCTACACCTTC CASRPTGTHGYTF
TRBJ2-2 TRBV25-1 - - TGTGCCAGCACAGGGTACAACACCGGGGAGCTGTTTTTT CASTGYNTGELFF
TRBJ2-1 TRBV14 - - TGTGCCAGCAGCCGACAGATCAAATACAATGAGCAGTTCTTC CASSRQIKYNEQFF
TRBJ2-7 TRBV18 - - TGTGCCAGCTCACCATCCAACCAGGGTTCTACAAGCGAGCAGTACTTC CASSPSNQGSTSEQYF
TRBJ2-7 TRBV18 - - TGTGCCAGCTCAGCCGACCGGGACAATCCTACGGGGCAGTACTTC CASSADRDNPTGQYF
TRBJ2-5 TRBV28 - - TGTGCCAGCAGTTTAGGGCGAAGGGAGACCCAGTACTTC CASSLGRRETQYF
TRBJ2-3 TRBV30 - TRBD2 TGTGCCTGGAGTGTTGGGACTAGCGGGAGCGGGGATACGCAGTATTTT CAWSVGTSGSGDTQYF
TRBJ2-1 TRBV7-9 - TRBD2 TGTGCCAGCAGCCGCCATGAAGCGGGAGAGTACAATGAGCAGTTCTTC CASSRHEAGEYNEQFF
TRBJ1-2 TRBV27 once TRBD1 TGTGCCAGCAGTGGGACAGGGTGGAGGGATGGTGGCTACACCTTC CASSGTGWRDGGYTF
TRBJ2-1 TRBV6-5 - - TGTGCCAGCAGGTCAACAGGGTACAATGAGCAGTTCTTC CASRSTGYNEQFF
TRBJ1-5 TRBV29-1 once TRBD1 TGCAGCGTTGGGACAGGAGTCAATCAGCCCCAGCATTTT CSVGTGVNQPQHF
TRBJ2-7 TRBV7-9 - - TGTGCCAGCAGCCTACCGATCCTGGTGACCTACGAGCAGTACTTC CASSLPILVTYEQYF
TRBJ1-3 TRBV25-1 - - TGTGCCAGCAGTGAATCGCGGGGGTTCTCTGGAAACACCATATATTTT CASSESRGFSGNTIYF
TRBJ1-5 TRBV7-2 - - TGTGCCAGCAGCTTAGCTCGAGGGGGAGATCAGCCCCAGCATTTT CASSLARGGDQPQHF
TRBJ2-1 TRBV15 once - TGTGCCACCAGCAGAGATCAGGCGACTATCAATGAGCAGTTCTTC CATSRDQATINEQFF
TRBJ2-5 TRBV7-6 - TRBD1 TGTGCCAGCAGCTTAACAGGGGGCCAAGAGACCCAGTACTTC CASSLTGGQETQYF
TRBJ2-7 TRBV28 - - TGTGCCAGCAGTTTGCTTCCGGGGTCTGAAGAGCAGTACTTC CASSLLPGSEEQYF
TRBJ1-5 TRBV5-4 few TRBD1 TGTGCCAGCAGCTATTCGCACACAGGGGGCGATCGAAGCAATCAGCCCCAGCATTTT CASSYSHTGGDRSNQPQHF
TRBJ2-6 TRBV27 - - TGTGCCAGCAGTTTTCAGGGATCTGGGGCCAACGTCCTGACTTTC CASSFQGSGANVLTF
TRBJ2-3 TRBV10-3 - - TGTGCCATCAGTGAGGGGCGCAGCACAGATACGCAGTATTTT CAISEGRSTDTQYF
TRBJ1-5 TRBV6-4 - TRBD1 TGTGCCAGCAGTGACTCAGGGGGACAGTGTCCTTTTATCGGCAATCAGCCCCAGCATTTT CASSDSGGQCPFIGNQPQHF
TRBJ2-3 TRBV7-2 - TRBD1 TGTGCCAGCAGCTTTGAGCCAGGGGGTCCTAGCACAGATACGCAGTATTTT CASSFEPGGPSTDTQYF
TRBJ2-7 TRBV4-3 - TRBD1 TGCGCCAGCAGCCAAGATTGGACAGGGTCCTACGAGCAGTACTTC CASSQDWTGSYEQYF
TRBJ1-2 TRBV6-5 - - TGTGCCAGCAAAATGGGGCAGAGCTATGGCTACACCTTC CASKMGQSYGYTF
TRBJ2-3 TRBV27 - TRBD2 TGTGCCAGCAGTCCGAAAGCGGGAGTGGGTACAGATACGCAGTATTTT CASSPKAGVGTDTQYF
TRBJ1-2 TRBV5-5 - - TGTGCCAGCAGCTTGGGAAGGGGGAACACCTTC CASSLGRGNTF
TRBJ1-1 TRBV19 - - TGTGCCAGTTACACAGGGAGTCAGAACACTGAAGCTTTCTTT CASYTGSQNTEAFF